These 8 T cell receptor beta chains share one sample of origin, sequenced in a study of blood T cells in healthy people across ages. Then a second PCR, running about 6 to 11 cycles, was carried out with a sample-barcoded 5' primer and a J-beta primer mix. TCRdb reprocessed the 5' RACE reads with MiXCR, giving one entry per CDR3 protein. The data show approximately 880,000 distinct CDR3 sequences, about 44% seen once. Sequenced sample: blood. Receptor source: a man under 40 in good health.

This clonotype was counted at least ten times. CDR3 coding DNA: TGCGCCAGCAGCCCACAGGGGGCGAGCAATGAGCAGTTCTTC. Protein product: CASSPQGASNEQFF. V is TRBV5-1 and J is TRBJ2-1, with TRBD1 matching over 9 bases. The CDR3 covers 14 residues. CDR1 is SGHRS, CDR2 YFSETQ, per germline. V was pared by 4 bases and J by 6 bases, with 5 bases of the junction left unmatched.

This rearrangement joins TRBV27 to TRBJ2-1; TRBD1 is a possible D gene (6 bases). Germline V CDR1 and CDR2: MNHEY, SMNVEV (reference sequence). There are 14 residues in the CDR3. V dropped 6 bases and J dropped 5 bases, with 14 bases sitting between them. The CDR3 coding sequence is TGTGCCAGCAGGCCCATTGGACAGAACAATGAGCAGTTCTTC. It codes for CASRPIGQNNEQFF.

This rearrangement joins TRBV2 to TRBJ2-4; TRBD2 matches at 12 bases. This CDR3 has 18 residues. Trimming at V came to 5 bases and at J to 0 bases, leaving 8 bases not matched to a gene. Germline lookup yields CDR1 SNHLY and CDR2 FYNNEI. CDR3 residues: CASSLAGGLRLAKNIQYF. In DNA, the CDR3 is TGTGCCAGCAGTCTAGCGGGGGGGCTACGACTAGCCAAAAACATTCAGTACTTC.

This clonotype was counted a few times. The V call is TRBV27, the J call TRBJ2-5; the match to TRBD2 covers 8 bases. The J call is uncertain, as TRBJ2-7 better fits the DNA end. Germline loops: CDR1 MNHEY, CDR2 SMNVEV (reference sequence). The CDR3 has 14 residues. The CDR3, as DNA: TGTGCCAGCAGTCCGGGGGGACTAGGCTACGAGCAGTACTTC. As protein: CASSPGGLGYEQYF.

This clonotype showed up just a few times. The CDR3 DNA reads as TGTGCCAGCAGCTTAGGACCCTACGGGGGCCTCCAAGAGACCCAGTACTTC. Amino acid sequence: CASSLGPYGGLQETQYF. This sequence joins TRBV7-2 and TRBJ2-5, with D perhaps given as TRBD1 or TRBD2 (6 bases each). V was shortened by 1 base and J by 1 base, with 16 bases between the two germline ends. This CDR3 has 17 residues. In germline, CDR1 is SGHTA, CDR2 FQGNSA.

The rearrangement joins TRBV9 to TRBJ1-4, with 7 bases identical to TRBD1. Trimming cost V 2 bases and J 1 base; bases outside gene matches: 5. Germline CDR1 is SGDLS and CDR2 is YYNGEE. The CDR3 loop spans 16 amino acids. The CDR3 DNA is TGTGCCAGCAGCGTGAATGACAGGGAAACTAATGAAAAACTGTTTTTT. Translation gives CASSVNDRETNEKLFF.

This clonotype came up a few times. This rearrangement joins TRBV20-1 to TRBJ1-2, with 9 bases that match TRBD1. V trimming: 3 bases; J trimming: 2 bases; junction bases outside the gene matches: 1. The CDR3 extends over 13 amino acids. Germline loops: CDR1 DFQATT, CDR2 SNEGSKA (reference sequence). CDR3 in DNA: TGCAGTGCTAGGGGACAGGGCAACTATGGCTACACCTTC. It specifies CSARGQGNYGYTF.

With regard to this clonotype: With a much larger clone just one base away, this may be a read error. This chain connects TRBV28 to TRBJ2-3, with 10 bases lining up with TRBD2. Germline V gene sequence: CDR1 MDHEN, CDR2 SYDVKM. The CDR3 totals 15 residues. The CDR3 region is CASSQRGGPTGTQYF. The CDR3 DNA is TGTGCCAGCAGTCAGCGGGGGGGCCCCACAGGTACGCAGTATTTT. Based on the CDR3 plus reference TRBV28 and TRBJ2-3, the full variable domain is DVKVTQSSRYLVKRTGEKVFLECVQDMDHENMFWYRQDPGLGLRLIYFSYDVKMKEKGDIPEGYSVSREKKERFSLILESASTNQTSMYLCASSQRGGPTGTQYFGPGTRLTVL.